These T cell receptor beta chains were read from a single sample in a study of vaccination effects on CD4 cells after COVID-19. These TCRs are of unknown antigen specificity. Assay used: immunoSEQ multiplex PCR; TCRdb lists only in-frame clones, some missing. In the table there are 22,000 or so clones, over 70% of which are singletons. Specimen: CD4+ T cells from PBMCs cultured with a peptide pool, collected before COVID-19 vaccination. These receptors were obtained from a human donor who had a prior SARS-CoV-2 infection. The CDR3 runs from the conserved cysteine through the conserved F or W. A D gene is named only where the DNA matches it firmly. Some rows mark clone size as missing; the rest say once, few, many or name a class of expanded clone.

>-|-|16|TRBV18|TRBJ2-3
TGTGCCAGCTCACCACTGGCGGGGCCTAGCACAGATACGCAGTATTTT
CASSPLAGPSTDTQYF
>-|-|12|TRBV30|TRBJ1-3
TGTGCCTGGAGTCCACGTCAAAACACCATATATTTT
CAWSPRQNTIYF
>-|-|14|TRBV28|TRBJ1-2
TGTGCCAGCAGTCAAACCCCAGATTACTATGGCTACACCTTC
CASSQTPDYYGYTF
>TRBD2|-|16|TRBV2|TRBJ2-5
TGTGCCAGCAGTGGACTAGCGGGAACCAGGAGAGAGACCCAGTACTTC
CASSGLAGTRRETQYF
>-|few|11|TRBV20-1|TRBJ2-7
TGCAGTGCTAGGTCGGGCTTTGTGGCGTACTTC
CSARSGFVAYF
>-|-|16|TRBV19|TRBJ1-1
TGTGCCAGTAAGACTACAGGCTTTCAAGAGGACACTGAAGCTTTCTTT
CASKTTGFQEDTEAFF
>-|few|14|TRBV27|TRBJ2-7
TGTGCCAGCAGTTCCACGACGGACCCCTACGAGCAGTACTTC
CASSSTTDPYEQYF
>-|medium-sized|13|TRBV7-7|TRBJ2-1
TGTGCTAGCAGCCCGGACAGATACAATGAGCAGTTCTTC
CASSPDRYNEQFF
>-|-|16|TRBV19|TRBJ2-4
TGTGCCAGTAGTATAGGGACCCTTCTGGGGCATAACATTCAGTACTTC
CASSIGTLLGHNIQYF
>TRBD1|-|14|TRBV5-1|TRBJ1-1
TGCGCCAGCAGCAAGGACAGGGCGAACACTGAAGCTTTCTTT
CASSKDRANTEAFF
>TRBD2|-|13|TRBV3-1/TRBV3-2|TRBJ2-1
TGTGCCAGCAGCCAAGTCGGGGGGAATGAGCAGTTCTTC
CASSQVGGNEQFF